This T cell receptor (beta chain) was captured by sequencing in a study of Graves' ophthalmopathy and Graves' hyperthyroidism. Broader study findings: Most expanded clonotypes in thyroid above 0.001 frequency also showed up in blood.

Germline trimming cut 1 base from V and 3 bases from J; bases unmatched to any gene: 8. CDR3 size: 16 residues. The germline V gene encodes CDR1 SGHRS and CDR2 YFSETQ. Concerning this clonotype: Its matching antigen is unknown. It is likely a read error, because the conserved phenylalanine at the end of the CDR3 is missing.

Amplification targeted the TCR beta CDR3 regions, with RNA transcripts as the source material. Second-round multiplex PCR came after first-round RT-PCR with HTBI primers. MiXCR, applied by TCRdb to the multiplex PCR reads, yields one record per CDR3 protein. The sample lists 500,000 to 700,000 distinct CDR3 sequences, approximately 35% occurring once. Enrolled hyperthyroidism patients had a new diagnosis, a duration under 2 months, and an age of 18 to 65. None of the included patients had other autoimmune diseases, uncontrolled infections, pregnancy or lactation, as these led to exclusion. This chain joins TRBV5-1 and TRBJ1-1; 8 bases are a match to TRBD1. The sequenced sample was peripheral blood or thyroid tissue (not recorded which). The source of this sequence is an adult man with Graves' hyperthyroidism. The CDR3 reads CASSLKPPTGDTEAFS. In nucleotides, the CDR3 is TGCGCCAGCAGCTTGAAACCTCCGACAGGGGACACTGAAGCTTTCTCT.